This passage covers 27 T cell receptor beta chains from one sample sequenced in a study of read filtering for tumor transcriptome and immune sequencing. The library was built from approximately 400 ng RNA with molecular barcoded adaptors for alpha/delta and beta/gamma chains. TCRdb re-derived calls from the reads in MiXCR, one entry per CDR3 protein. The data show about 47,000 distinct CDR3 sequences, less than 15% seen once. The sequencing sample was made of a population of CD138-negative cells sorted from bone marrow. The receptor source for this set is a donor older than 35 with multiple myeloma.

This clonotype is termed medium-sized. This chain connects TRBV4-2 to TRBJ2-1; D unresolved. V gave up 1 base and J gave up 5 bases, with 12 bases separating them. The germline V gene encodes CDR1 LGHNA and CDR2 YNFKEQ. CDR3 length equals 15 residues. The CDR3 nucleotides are TGTGCCAGCAGCCAAGCTGGAAGCGCTAACAATGAGCAGTTCTTC. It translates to CASSQAGSANNEQFF.

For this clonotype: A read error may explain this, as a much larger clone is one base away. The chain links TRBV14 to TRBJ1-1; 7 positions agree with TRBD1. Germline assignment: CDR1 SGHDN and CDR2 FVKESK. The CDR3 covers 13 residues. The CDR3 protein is CASSLRGTTEASF. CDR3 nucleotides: TGTGCCAGCAGCCTCAGGGGGACCACTGAAGCTTCCTTT.

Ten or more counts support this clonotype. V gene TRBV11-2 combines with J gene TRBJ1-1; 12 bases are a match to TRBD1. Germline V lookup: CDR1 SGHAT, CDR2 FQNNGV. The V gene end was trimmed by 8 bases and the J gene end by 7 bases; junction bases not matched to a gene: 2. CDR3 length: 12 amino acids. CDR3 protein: CASGDRGLEAFF. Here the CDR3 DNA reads TGTGCCAGCGGGGACAGGGGGCTTGAAGCTTTCTTT.

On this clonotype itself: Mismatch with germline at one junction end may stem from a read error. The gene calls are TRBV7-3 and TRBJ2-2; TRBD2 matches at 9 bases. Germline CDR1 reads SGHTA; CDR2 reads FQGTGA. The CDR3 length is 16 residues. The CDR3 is CASGLGREGHGGELFF. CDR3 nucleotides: TGTGCCAGCGGCTTAGGGCGGGAGGGCCACGGCGGGGAGCTGTTTTTT.

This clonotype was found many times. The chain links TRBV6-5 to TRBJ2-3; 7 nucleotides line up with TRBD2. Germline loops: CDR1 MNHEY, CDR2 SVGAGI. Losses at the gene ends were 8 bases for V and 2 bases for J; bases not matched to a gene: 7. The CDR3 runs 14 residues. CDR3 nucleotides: TGTGCCAGCGCTCGAAGCGGGACCACAGATACGCAGTATTTT. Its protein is CASARSGTTDTQYF.

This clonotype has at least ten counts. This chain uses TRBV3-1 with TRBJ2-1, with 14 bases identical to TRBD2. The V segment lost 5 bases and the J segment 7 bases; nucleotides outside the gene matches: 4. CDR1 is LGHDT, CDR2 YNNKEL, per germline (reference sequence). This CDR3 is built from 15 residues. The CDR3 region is CASSSRTSGRNEQFF. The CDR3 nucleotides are TGTGCCAGCAGCTCCCGGACTAGCGGGAGGAATGAGCAGTTCTTC.

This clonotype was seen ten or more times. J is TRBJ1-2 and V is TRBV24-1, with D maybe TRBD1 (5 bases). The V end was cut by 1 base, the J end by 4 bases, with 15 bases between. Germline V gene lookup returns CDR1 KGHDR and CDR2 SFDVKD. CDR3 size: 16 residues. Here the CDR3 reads CATSDLRQRKSYGYTF. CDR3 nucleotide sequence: TGTGCCACCAGTGATTTACGACAGAGGAAAAGCTATGGCTACACCTTC.

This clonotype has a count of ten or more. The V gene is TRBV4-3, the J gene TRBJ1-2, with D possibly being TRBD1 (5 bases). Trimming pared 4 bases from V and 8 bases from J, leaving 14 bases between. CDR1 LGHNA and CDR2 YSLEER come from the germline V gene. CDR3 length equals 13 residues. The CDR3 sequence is CASSLSSRDGYTF. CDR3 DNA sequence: TGCGCCAGCAGCCTTTCATCCAGGGACGGCTACACCTTC.

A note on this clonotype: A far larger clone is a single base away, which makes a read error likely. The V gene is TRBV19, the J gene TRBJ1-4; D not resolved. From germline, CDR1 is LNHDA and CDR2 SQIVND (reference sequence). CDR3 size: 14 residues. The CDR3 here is CASSIGGVRDTRYF. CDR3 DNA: TGTGCCAGTAGTATAGGAGGAGTTCGGGATACGCGGTATTTT.

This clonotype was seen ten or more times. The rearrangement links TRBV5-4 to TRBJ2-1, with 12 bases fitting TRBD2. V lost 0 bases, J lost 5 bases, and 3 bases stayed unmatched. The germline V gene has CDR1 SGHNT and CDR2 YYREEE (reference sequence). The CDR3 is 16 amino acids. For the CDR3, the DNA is TGTGCCAGCAGCTTGGGACTAGCGGGAGCAAACAATGAGCAGTTCTTC. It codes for CASSLGLAGANNEQFF.

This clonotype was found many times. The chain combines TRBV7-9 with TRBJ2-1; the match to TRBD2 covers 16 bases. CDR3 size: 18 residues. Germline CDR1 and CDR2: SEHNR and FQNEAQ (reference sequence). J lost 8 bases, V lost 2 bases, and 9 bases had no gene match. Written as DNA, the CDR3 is TGTGCCAGCAGCTTATTTGGGACTAGCGGGAGGGGGAAGGATGAGCAGTTCTTC. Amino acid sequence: CASSLFGTSGRGKDEQFF. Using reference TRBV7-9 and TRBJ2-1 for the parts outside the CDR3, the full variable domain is DTGVSQNPRHKITKRGQNVTFRCDPISEHNRLYWYRQTLGQGPEFLTYFQNEAQLEKSRLLSDRFSAERPKGSFSTLEIQRTEQGDSAMYLCASSLFGTSGRGKDEQFFGPGTRLTVL.

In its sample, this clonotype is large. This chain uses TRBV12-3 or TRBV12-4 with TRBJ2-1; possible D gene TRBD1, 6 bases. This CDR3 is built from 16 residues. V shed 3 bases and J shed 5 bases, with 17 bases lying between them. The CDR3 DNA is TGTGCCAGCAGTTTCGACGCCCAGGGGCTAAACAATGAGCAGTTCTTC. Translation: CASSFDAQGLNNEQFF.

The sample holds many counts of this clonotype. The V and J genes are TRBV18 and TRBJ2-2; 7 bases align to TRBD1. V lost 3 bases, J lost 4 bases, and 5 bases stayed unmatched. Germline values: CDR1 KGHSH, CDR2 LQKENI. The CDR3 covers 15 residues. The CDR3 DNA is TGTGCCAGCTCACCCGTCCGACAGGGCACCGGGGAGCTGTTTTTT. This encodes CASSPVRQGTGELFF.

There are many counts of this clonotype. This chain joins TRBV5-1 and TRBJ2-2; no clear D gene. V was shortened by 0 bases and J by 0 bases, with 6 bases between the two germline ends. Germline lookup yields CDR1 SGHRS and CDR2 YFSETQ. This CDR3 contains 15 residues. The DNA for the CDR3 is TGCGCCAGCAGCTTGGATCCCACGAACACCGGGGAGCTGTTTTTT. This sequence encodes CASSLDPTNTGELFF.

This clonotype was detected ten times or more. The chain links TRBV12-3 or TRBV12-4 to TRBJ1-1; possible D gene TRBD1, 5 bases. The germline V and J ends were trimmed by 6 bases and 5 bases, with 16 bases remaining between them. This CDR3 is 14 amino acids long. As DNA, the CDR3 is TGTGCCAGCAGACGACGTAAAGAGGGGACTGAAGCTTTCTTT. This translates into CASRRRKEGTEAFF.

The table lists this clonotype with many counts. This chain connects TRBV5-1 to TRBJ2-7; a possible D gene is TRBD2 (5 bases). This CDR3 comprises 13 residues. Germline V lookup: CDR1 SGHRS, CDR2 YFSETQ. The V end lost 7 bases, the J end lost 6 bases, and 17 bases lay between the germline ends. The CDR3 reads CASRGLQSREQYF. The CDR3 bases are TGCGCCAGCCGCGGACTTCAATCCCGCGAGCAGTACTTC. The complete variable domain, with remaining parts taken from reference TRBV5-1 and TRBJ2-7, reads KAGVTQTPRYLIKTRGQQVTLSCSPISGHRSVSWYQQTPGQGLQFLFEYFSETQRNKGNFPGRFSGRQFSNSRSEMNVSTLELGDSALYLCASRGLQSREQYFGPGTRLTVT.

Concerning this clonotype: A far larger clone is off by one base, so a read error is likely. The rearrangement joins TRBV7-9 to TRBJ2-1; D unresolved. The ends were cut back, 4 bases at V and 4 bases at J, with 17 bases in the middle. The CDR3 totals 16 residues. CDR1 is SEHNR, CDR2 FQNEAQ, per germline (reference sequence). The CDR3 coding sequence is TGTGCCAGCAGCTCATTGGCGGCAGCGCCATACAATGAGCAGTTCTTC. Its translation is CASSSLAAAPYNEQFF.

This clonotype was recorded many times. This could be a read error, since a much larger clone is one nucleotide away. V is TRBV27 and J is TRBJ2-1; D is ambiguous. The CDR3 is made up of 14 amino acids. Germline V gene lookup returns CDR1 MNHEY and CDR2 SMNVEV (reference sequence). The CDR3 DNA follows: TGTGCCAGAACGACGTCCAGGAACTACAATGGGCAGTTCTTC. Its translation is CARTTSRNYNGQFF.

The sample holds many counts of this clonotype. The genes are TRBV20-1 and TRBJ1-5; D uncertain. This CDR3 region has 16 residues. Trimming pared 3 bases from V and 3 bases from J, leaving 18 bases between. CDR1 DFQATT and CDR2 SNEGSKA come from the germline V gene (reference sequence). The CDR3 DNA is TGCAGTGCTAGTATCTGGGGAACAGCGCCCAATCAGCCCCAGCATTTT. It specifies CSASIWGTAPNQPQHF.

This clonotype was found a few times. CDR3 DNA: TGCGCCAGCAGGACCGGGACAGCCTCCTACGAGCAGTACTTC. Residues: CASRTGTASYEQYF. V usage is TRBV5-1 and J usage is TRBJ2-7, with 7 bases aligning to TRBD1. The germline CDR1 and CDR2 sequences are SGHRS and YFSETQ. The length of the CDR3 is 14 residues. With 5 bases clipped from V and 0 bases from J, the junction kept 5 bases outside the gene matches.

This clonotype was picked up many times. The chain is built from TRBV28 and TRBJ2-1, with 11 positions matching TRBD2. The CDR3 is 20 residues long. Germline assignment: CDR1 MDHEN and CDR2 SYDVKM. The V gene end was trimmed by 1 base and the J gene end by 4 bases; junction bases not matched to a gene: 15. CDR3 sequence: CASSLFGGTSGYGGYNEQFF. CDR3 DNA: TGTGCCAGCAGTTTATTTGGAGGGACTAGCGGATATGGGGGATACAATGAGCAGTTCTTC.

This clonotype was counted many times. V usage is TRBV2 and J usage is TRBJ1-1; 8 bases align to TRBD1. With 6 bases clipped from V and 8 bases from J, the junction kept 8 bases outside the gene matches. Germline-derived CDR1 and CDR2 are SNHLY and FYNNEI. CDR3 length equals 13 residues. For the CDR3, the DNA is TGTGCCAGCAGGGGACAGGCGCCGGGCGAAGCTTTCTTT. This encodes CASRGQAPGEAFF.

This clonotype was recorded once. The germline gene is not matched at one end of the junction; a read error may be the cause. The chain's CDR3 is CASSLRTSGTTDTQYF. CDR3 sequence (DNA): TGCGCCAGCAGTTTAAGGACTAGCGGGACCACAGATACGCAGTATTTT. The chain links TRBV12-3 or TRBV12-4 to TRBJ2-3; 12 nucleotides line up with TRBD2. This CDR3 spans 16 amino acids.

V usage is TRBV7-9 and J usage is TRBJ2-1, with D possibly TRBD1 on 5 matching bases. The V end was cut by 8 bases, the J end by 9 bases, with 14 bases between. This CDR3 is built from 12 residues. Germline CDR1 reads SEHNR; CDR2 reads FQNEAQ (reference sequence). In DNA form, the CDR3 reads TGTGCCAGCGACTCCGACAGAATTGAGCAGTTCTTC. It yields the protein CASDSDRIEQFF.

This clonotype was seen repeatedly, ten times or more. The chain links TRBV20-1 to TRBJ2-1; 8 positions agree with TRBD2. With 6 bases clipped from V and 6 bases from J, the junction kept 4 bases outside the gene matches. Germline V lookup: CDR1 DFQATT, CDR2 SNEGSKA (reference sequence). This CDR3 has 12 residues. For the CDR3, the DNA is TGCAGTGCGGTAGCGGGAATCAATGAGCAGTTCTTC. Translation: CSAVAGINEQFF.

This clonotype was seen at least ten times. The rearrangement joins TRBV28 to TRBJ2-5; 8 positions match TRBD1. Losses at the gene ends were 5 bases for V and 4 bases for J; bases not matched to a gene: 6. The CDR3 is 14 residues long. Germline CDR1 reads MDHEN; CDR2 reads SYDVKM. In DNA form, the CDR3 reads TGTGCCAGCAGTACGACCGGGACAGGAGAGACCCAGTACTTC. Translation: CASSTTGTGETQYF.

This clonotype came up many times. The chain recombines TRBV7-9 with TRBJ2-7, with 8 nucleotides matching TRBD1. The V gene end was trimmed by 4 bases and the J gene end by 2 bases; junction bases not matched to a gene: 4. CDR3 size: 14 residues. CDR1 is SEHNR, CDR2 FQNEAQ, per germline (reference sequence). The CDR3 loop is CASSSGTGTYEQYF. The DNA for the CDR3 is TGTGCCAGCAGCTCCGGGACAGGAACCTACGAGCAGTACTTC.